Each of the 28 T cell receptor beta chains below was sequenced from the same sample in a study of blood T cell repertoires in COVID-19. Generated by immunoSEQ multiplex PCR, the TCRdb table keeps only in-frame clones and is missing some. The sample includes approximately 50,000 clones, about 85% of them seen just once. Sequenced: peripheral blood. Receptor source: a human donor in a cohort sampled during active COVID-19.

The chain joins TRBV2 to TRBJ2-1; 7 bases align to TRBD2. Germline V lookup: CDR1 SNHLY, CDR2 FYNNEI. There are 15 residues in the CDR3. V lost 6 bases and J lost 7; bases outside the gene matches: 12. CDR3 sequence (DNA): TGTGCCAGCAGGAAAGGTTTGCGGGAGATTAATGAGCAGTTCTTC. This translates into CASRKGLREINEQFF.

CDR3 nucleotide sequence: TGCGCCAGCAGTGATTTCAACACCCGGGGCAATCAGCCCCAGCATTTT. Its translation: CASSDFNTRGNQPQHF. V usage is TRBV10-2 and J usage is TRBJ1-5; D unclear. Germline loops: CDR1 WSHSY, CDR2 SAAADI. The V end lost 3 bases, the J end lost 2 bases, and 14 bases lay between the germline ends. The CDR3 is 16 residues long.

This chain links TRBV29-1 with TRBJ1-5, with D hard to call. Germline-derived CDR1 and CDR2 are SQVTM and ANQGSEA. Trimming took off 6 bases at V and 2 bases at J, with 11 bases between the two ends. This CDR3 is 13 amino acids long. The CDR3 sequence is CSVRGSGNQPQHF. Here the CDR3 DNA reads TGCAGCGTCCGAGGGTCGGGCAATCAGCCCCAGCATTTT.

The V call is TRBV5-1, the J call TRBJ2-3; 9 bases align to TRBD2. The CDR3 runs to 14 residues. V was clipped by 4 bases and J by 4 bases; unmatched bases: 4. The germline gives CDR1 SGHRS, CDR2 YFSETQ. The CDR3: CASSVSGRSDTQYF. The CDR3 DNA reads as TGCGCCAGCAGCGTCAGCGGGAGGTCAGATACGCAGTATTTT.

This sequence joins TRBV29-1 and TRBJ1-5, with D maybe TRBD1 (5 bases). Looked up from germline, CDR1 is SQVTM and CDR2 is ANQGSEA. The length of the CDR3 is 14 residues. Trimming took 4 bases from V and 2 from J, leaving 12 bases between them. In DNA form, the CDR3 reads TGCAGCGTTGTTCAGGGCTCGGGCAATCAGCCCCAGCATTTT. The encoded protein is CSVVQGSGNQPQHF.

This clone came up a few times. This chain uses TRBV5-1 with TRBJ1-3, with D tentatively TRBD1 (5 bases). The germline V gene encodes CDR1 SGHRS and CDR2 YFSETQ. CDR3 length: 16 residues. Trimming removed 2 bases at V and 3 bases at J, with 15 bases between. The CDR3 is CASSLTGSSYGNTIYF. The DNA of the CDR3 is TGCGCCAGCAGCTTAACAGGTTCTAGTTATGGAAACACCATATATTTT.

The chain is built from TRBV2 and TRBJ2-7; D is possibly TRBD1 (6 bases). The CDR3 runs 15 residues. Germline V lookup: CDR1 SNHLY, CDR2 FYNNEI. The V and J ends lost 4 bases and 0 bases respectively, with 13 bases between them. The CDR3 loop is CASSVGQPSSYEQYF. The CDR3 DNA reads as TGTGCCAGCAGTGTCGGACAGCCTAGCTCCTACGAGCAGTACTTC.

The rearrangement joins TRBV5-1 to TRBJ2-7; 11 bases fit TRBD2. CDR3 size: 13 residues. Per the germline V gene, CDR1 is SGHRS and CDR2 is YFSETQ. V was pared by 4 bases and J by 3 bases, with 0 bases of the junction left unmatched. CDR3 region: CASSTSGSYEQYF. DNA of the CDR3: TGCGCCAGCAGCACTAGCGGGAGCTACGAGCAGTACTTC.

DNA of the CDR3: TGTGCCAGCAGTTTCCTGACAGGCGCAGATACGCAGTATTTT. Amino acid sequence: CASSFLTGADTQYF. The V call is TRBV28, the J call TRBJ2-3; perhaps TRBD1 as D (6 bases). The CDR3 loop spans 14 amino acids. The ends were cut back, 3 bases at V and 4 bases at J, with 11 bases in the middle. Germline V lookup: CDR1 MDHEN, CDR2 SYDVKM. Variable domain in full (rest from reference TRBV28 and TRBJ2-3): DVKVTQSSRYLVKRTGEKVFLECVQDMDHENMFWYRQDPGLGLRLIYFSYDVKMKEKGDIPEGYSVSREKKERFSLILESASTNQTSMYLCASSFLTGADTQYFGPGTRLTVL.

CDR3 loop: CASRGQDFYEQYF. CDR3 bases: TGTGCCAGCAGGGGACAGGACTTCTACGAGCAGTACTTC. This chain joins TRBV7-2 and TRBJ2-7, with 8 bases fitting TRBD1. The CDR3 runs to 13 residues. Germline CDR1 is SGHTA and CDR2 is FQGNSA. The V segment lost 6 bases and the J segment 3 bases; nucleotides outside the gene matches: 4.

This chain uses TRBV30 with TRBJ2-1, with TRBD1 matching over 9 bases. Germline V gives CDR1 GTSNPN, CDR2 SVGIG (reference sequence). Trimming at V came to 5 bases and at J to 4 bases, leaving 3 bases not matched to a gene. The CDR3 has 13 amino acids. CDR3 sequence: CAWQGQGYNEQFF. The CDR3 bases are TGTGCCTGGCAGGGACAGGGATACAATGAGCAGTTCTTC. The full variable domain, its missing parts supplied by reference TRBV30 and TRBJ2-1, is SQTIHQWPATLVQPVGSPLSLECTVEGTSNPNLYWYRQAAGRGLQLLFYSVGIGQISSEVPQNLSASRPQDRQFILSSKKLLLSDSGFYLCAWQGQGYNEQFFGPGTRLTVL.

The chain's CDR3 is CASSAPGLPPGELFF. DNA of the CDR3: TGTGCCAGTAGTGCGCCGGGACTACCCCCCGGGGAGCTGTTTTTT. The chain uses TRBV19 and TRBJ2-2, with 7 bases aligning to TRBD2. This CDR3 comprises 15 residues. Losses at the gene ends were 5 bases for V and 6 bases for J; bases not matched to a gene: 9. Germline loops: CDR1 LNHDA, CDR2 SQIVND (reference sequence).

The CDR3 region is CATSRLGGETTDTQYF. The DNA of the CDR3 is TGTGCCACCAGCAGACTAGGGGGGGAGACCACAGATACGCAGTATTTT. This chain links TRBV15 with TRBJ2-3, with D possibly matching TRBD2 (7 bases). This CDR3 has 16 amino acids. With 2 bases removed from V and 2 bases from J, the gap between germline ends came to 14 bases. The V gene's germline CDR1 is LNHNV and CDR2 YYDKDF (reference sequence).

The CDR3 sequence is CASSFGGNQPQHF. The CDR3 DNA is TGTGCCAGCAGTTTCGGGGGCAATCAGCCCCAGCATTTT. The chain is built from TRBV27 and TRBJ1-5, with D unclear. The CDR3 is made up of 13 amino acids. With 3 bases removed from V and 2 bases from J, the gap between germline ends came to 5 bases. Germline assignment: CDR1 MNHEY and CDR2 SMNVEV (reference sequence).

This clone turned up a few times. This chain joins TRBV6-5 and TRBJ1-4, with TRBD1 matching 12 bases. This CDR3 comprises 14 residues. CDR1 is MNHEY, CDR2 SVGAGI, per germline. Germline trimming cut 6 bases from V and 12 bases from J; bases unmatched to any gene: 8. The CDR3 loop is CASRRDRGLSELFF. The DNA of the CDR3 is TGTGCCAGCAGACGGGACAGGGGGCTTTCGGAACTGTTTTTT.

V is TRBV7-8 and J is TRBJ2-5; 13 positions match TRBD2. Germline CDR1 reads SGHVS; CDR2 reads FQNEAQ. The V and J ends lost 4 bases and 6 bases, in that order; junction bases with no gene match: 8. The CDR3 loop spans 16 amino acids. The CDR3 coding sequence is TGTGCCAGCAGCTATACTAGCGGGAGGGCCGTAAAGACCCAGTACTTC. Encoded protein: CASSYTSGRAVKTQYF.

The chain recombines TRBV19 with TRBJ1-5; TRBD1 matches at 7 bases. The CDR3 totals 15 residues. V shed 5 bases, J shed 3 bases, and the junction held 7 bases outside the gene matches. In germline, CDR1 is LNHDA, CDR2 SQIVND (reference sequence). CDR3 sequence reads: CASSSLGQPNQPQHF. The DNA of the CDR3 is TGTGCCAGTAGTTCCTTGGGACAGCCCAATCAGCCCCAGCATTTT.

This clone was detected only a few times. This chain's CDR3 is CASSAGDFGYTF. For the CDR3, the DNA is TGTGCCAGCAGCGCGGGGGACTTTGGCTACACCTTC. This chain uses TRBV9 with TRBJ1-2; D is possibly TRBD1 (5 bases). Per the germline V gene, CDR1 is SGDLS and CDR2 is YYNGEE. V was pared by 3 bases and J by 7 bases, with 10 bases between. This CDR3 spans 12 amino acids.

The gene calls are TRBV7-8 and TRBJ2-3, with TRBD1 identical over 7 bases. Germline V lookup: CDR1 SGHVS, CDR2 FQNEAQ. This CDR3 has 14 residues. V lost 6 bases and J lost 4; bases outside the gene matches: 7. CDR3 DNA sequence: TGTGCCAGCAGTTACAGGGGAGCGGCAGATACGCAGTATTTT. Its protein is CASSYRGAADTQYF.

Within the sample, this clone is medium-sized (0.01 to 0.1%). This chain's CDR3 is CASSIQGANTEAFF. CDR3 DNA: TGTGCCAGTAGTATTCAGGGGGCGAACACTGAAGCTTTCTTT. The chain couples TRBV19 to TRBJ1-1; 8 bases are a match to TRBD1. The CDR3 consists of 14 residues. The trim removed 3 bases at V and 1 base at J, leaving 1 base unmatched. Germline CDR1 is LNHDA and CDR2 is SQIVND (reference sequence).

The chain uses TRBV28 and TRBJ2-3; the D gene is possibly TRBD1 (6 bases). The CDR3 runs 14 residues. The germline CDR1 and CDR2 sequences are MDHEN and SYDVKM. The V end lost 3 bases, the J end lost 5 bases, and 12 bases lay between the germline ends. CDR3 loop: CASSFTGLKDTQYF. CDR3 DNA sequence: TGTGCCAGCAGTTTCACAGGGTTAAAAGATACGCAGTATTTT.

The rearrangement uses TRBV30 and TRBJ1-1, with TRBD1 identical over 7 bases. The CDR3 is made up of 14 amino acids. V was clipped by 5 bases and J by 4 bases; unmatched bases: 10. Germline CDR1 GTSNPN, CDR2 SVGIG (reference sequence). DNA for the CDR3: TGTGCCTGGCGAGCACAGGGGCGCGGCACTGAAGCTTTCTTT. This gives the protein CAWRAQGRGTEAFF.

V and J are TRBV10-1 and TRBJ2-3; D might be TRBD1 (6 bases). Germline-derived CDR1 and CDR2 are WNHNN and SYGVQD (reference sequence). The germline V and J ends were trimmed by 2 bases and 2 bases, with 11 bases remaining between them. This CDR3 has 15 residues. The CDR3 region is CASSERTVATDTQYF. The CDR3 region has the DNA TGCGCCAGCAGTGAGCGGACAGTGGCCACAGATACGCAGTATTTT.

This chain uses TRBV29-1 with TRBJ2-1; TRBD1 might be the D (5 bases). V was cut by 4 bases and J by 8 bases, with 12 bases left in between. The CDR3 is 12 amino acids. Germline V gene lookup returns CDR1 SQVTM and CDR2 ANQGSEA. The CDR3 sequence: CSVGKGSDEQFF. CDR3 coding DNA: TGCAGCGTTGGAAAGGGGTCCGATGAGCAGTTCTTC.

The sample holds a few counts of this clone. The chain links TRBV14 to TRBJ1-3; D is undetermined. Germline V gives CDR1 SGHDN, CDR2 FVKESK. V was pared by 0 bases and J by 0 bases, with 9 bases between. The CDR3 runs 16 residues. The CDR3 reads CASSQDRYTSGNTIYF. The CDR3 nucleotides read TGTGCCAGCAGCCAAGATCGTTACACCTCTGGAAACACCATATATTTT.

This rearrangement joins TRBV4-3 to TRBJ2-1; 10 nucleotides match TRBD1. Germline V gives CDR1 LGHNA, CDR2 YSLEER. CDR3 length: 17 residues. V gave up 3 bases and J gave up 3 bases; unmatched junction bases: 8. Here the CDR3 reads CASSHGPGQGIYNEQFF. As DNA, the CDR3 is TGCGCCAGCAGCCACGGACCGGGACAGGGGATCTACAATGAGCAGTTCTTC.

The chain employs TRBV7-9 and TRBJ2-3; TRBD2 agrees at 7 bases. The CDR3 sequence is 18 residues long. Germline lookup yields CDR1 SEHNR and CDR2 FQNEAQ (reference sequence). Trimming cost V 7 bases and J 0 bases; bases outside gene matches: 16. The CDR3 loop reads CASISRRGVSGSTDTQYF. CDR3 coding DNA: TGTGCCAGCATCTCCCGCCGAGGGGTTAGCGGGAGCACAGATACGCAGTATTTT.

The CDR3 coding sequence is TGTGCCAGCAGAGAGGACAGGGACTATGGCTACACCTTC. As protein: CASREDRDYGYTF. The V gene is TRBV6-5, the J gene TRBJ1-2; the match to TRBD1 covers 8 bases. The trim removed 6 bases at V and 3 bases at J, leaving 3 bases unmatched. CDR1 MNHEY and CDR2 SVGAGI come from the germline V gene. The CDR3 runs 13 residues.